Sequencing of this T cell receptor beta chain was carried out in a study of blood T cell repertoires in COVID-19. Study background: COVID-19 samples, acute and convalescent, were from the United States, Italy and Spain. In each case, the material was cDNA or gDNA derived from T cells, B-cell-depleted T cells, or PBMCs.

To note about this clone: Mismatch with germline at one junction end may stem from a read error.

Germline V CDR1 and CDR2: MRHNA, SNTAGT. The CDR3 loop spans 13 amino acids. Sequenced by immunoSEQ multiplex PCR; TCRdb stores in-frame clones only, minus some. Of about 65,000 clones in the sample, approximately 95% were seen once. The sample consisted of peripheral blood. The TCR was taken from a man in his 70s with active COVID-19. V is TRBV6-4 and J is TRBJ1-1, with D hard to call. CDR3 residues: CACSVGRGTEAFF. DNA of the CDR3: TGTGCCTGCAGTGTCGGGCGGGGCACTGAAGCTTTCTTT.